This T cell receptor (beta chain) was captured by sequencing in a study of blood T cells in healthy people across ages. Study-wide results and limits: As age increased, TCR beta diversity per million T cells fell in a roughly linear fashion. Both naive CD4+ cell counts and diversity were greater in long-lived donors than in aged donors.

About this clonotype itself: Its antigen is unknown.

The germline V gene has CDR1 SGHDN and CDR2 FVKESK. The CDR3 is 13 amino acids. V was cut by 1 base and J by 11 bases, with 14 bases left in between. Combining a sample-barcoded 5' primer with a J-beta primer mix, a second PCR ran for 7 to 11 cycles. Each cDNA molecule was tagged by a template-switch adaptor with 12 random nucleotides. From the 5' RACE reads, TCRdb called clonotypes with MiXCR, one entry per CDR3 protein. Of about 1.4 million distinct CDR3 sequences listed, roughly 60% are singletons. The study recruited healthy Caucasian donors from Russia who were aged about 6 to 90. Sample: blood. This receptor was identified in a man younger than 35 in good health. This sequence joins TRBV14 and TRBJ2-5, with D unresolved. The CDR3 sequence: CASSQGRSNEQYF. CDR3 DNA: TGTGCCAGCAGCCAAGGGAGATCCAATGAGCAGTACTTC.